Below, 30 T cell receptor beta chains from the same sample are listed, as sequenced in a study of T cell responses to AZD1222 COVID-19 vaccine. Profiling relied on immunoSEQ multiplex PCR, and the TCRdb table lists in-frame clones only, not all of them. This table has approximately 160,000 clones, 90% appearing once. The source was peripheral blood, collected on day 0 of AZD1222 vaccination. These receptors all stem from an adult in good health.

V is TRBV6-4 and J is TRBJ2-2; D gene uncertain. V shed 4 bases and J shed 4 bases, with 10 bases lying between them. The CDR3 totals 14 residues. Germline V gene data show CDR1 as MRHNA and CDR2 as SNTAGT. The chain's CDR3 is CASSAAPGTGELFF. CDR3 bases: TGTGCCAGCAGTGCGGCCCCGGGCACCGGGGAGCTGTTTTTT.

Concerning this clone itself: This sample includes further DNA sequences coding for the same CDR3. The V and J genes are TRBV12-3 or TRBV12-4 and TRBJ2-5; D unclear. The CDR3 is made up of 11 amino acids. V gave up 1 base and J gave up 5 bases, with 2 bases separating them. CDR3 DNA: TGTGCCAGCAGTTTAGGGGAGACCCAGTACTTC. As protein: CASSLGETQYF.

The chain carries TRBV11-1 and TRBJ1-1; 12 nucleotides align to TRBD1. The junction had 7 bases not matched to a gene; V was cut back by 4 bases and J by 4 bases. Germline V gene data show CDR1 as SGHAT and CDR2 as FQDESV (reference sequence). The CDR3 has 16 residues. The CDR3 reads CASSSPGQGAATEAFF. The CDR3 DNA reads as TGTGCCAGCAGCTCACCGGGACAGGGGGCGGCCACTGAAGCTTTCTTT.

The genes are TRBV5-5 and TRBJ2-5, with D hard to call. The CDR3 sequence is 14 residues long. Germline V gene lookup returns CDR1 SGHKS and CDR2 YYEKEE (reference sequence). Trimming took off 0 bases at V and 5 bases at J, with 11 bases between the two ends. CDR3 in amino acids: CASSLGVGWETQYF. The CDR3 DNA is TGTGCCAGCAGCTTGGGAGTAGGGTGGGAGACCCAGTACTTC.

This clone came up once. Compared with germline, one end of the junction differs, possibly owing to a read error. This rearrangement joins TRBV2 to TRBJ2-5; a possible D gene is TRBD2 (6 bases). CDR1 and CDR2 from the germline V gene are SNHLY and FYNNEI. The CDR3 loop spans 16 amino acids. The CDR3 loop reads CASRNTRLGSQGTQYF. The CDR3 region has the DNA TGTGCCAGCAGAAATACCCGACTAGGGAGTCAAGGGACCCAGTACTTC.

This chain links TRBV5-4 with TRBJ2-5; 13 bases are shared with TRBD2. The CDR3 contains 18 residues. V gave up 4 bases and J gave up 5 bases; unmatched junction bases: 14. The germline V gene encodes CDR1 SGHNT and CDR2 YYREEE (reference sequence). The CDR3 here is CASSQGTSGVHTVETQYF. CDR3 bases: TGTGCCAGCAGCCAAGGGACTAGCGGGGTACACACCGTGGAGACCCAGTACTTC.

This chain links TRBV18 with TRBJ2-2; TRBD1 matches 9 bases. There are 15 residues in the CDR3. V lost 3 bases to trimming and J lost 6 bases; unmatched junction nucleotides: 5. Germline CDR1 is KGHSH and CDR2 is LQKENI. DNA for the CDR3: TGTGCCAGCTCACCGCTACAGGGGGCATCCGGGGAGCTGTTTTTT. It codes for CASSPLQGASGELFF.

The chain carries TRBV10-3 and TRBJ2-1; D gene ambiguous. V was clipped by 4 bases and J by 6 bases, with 10 bases between them. Germline loops: CDR1 ENHRY, CDR2 SYGVKD. This CDR3 comprises 13 residues. Here the CDR3 DNA reads TGTGCCATCAGTGCCGACGCCCGCAATGAGCAGTTCTTC. Protein product: CAISADARNEQFF.

This chain links TRBV3-1 (or the pseudogene TRBV3-2) with TRBJ1-6; D call uncertain. Germline CDR1 reads LGHDT; CDR2 reads YNNKEL (reference sequence). V shed 1 base and J shed 6 bases, with 10 bases lying between them. The length of the CDR3 is 15 residues. The CDR3 DNA sequence: TGTGCCAGCAGCCAAGGTGGCAGGCTTAATTCACCCCTCCACTTT. Residues: CASSQGGRLNSPLHF.

The chain employs TRBV7-3 and TRBJ2-2, with 13 bases identical to TRBD2. Germline V gives CDR1 SGHTA, CDR2 FQGTGA. V was clipped by 0 bases and J by 6 bases; unmatched bases: 4. This CDR3 is built from 17 residues. The CDR3, as DNA: TGTGCCAGCAGCTTAACTCGGACTAGCGGGGGCGCCGGGGAGCTGTTTTTT. It codes for CASSLTRTSGGAGELFF.

J is TRBJ2-7 and V is TRBV13; tentatively, D is TRBD2 (7 bases). Trimming removed 4 bases at V and 4 bases at J, with 17 bases between. This CDR3 has 15 residues. CDR1 is PRHDT and CDR2 is FYEKMQ in the germline V gene (reference sequence). The CDR3 loop reads CASSSDRGAQYEQYF. CDR3 nucleotide sequence: TGTGCCAGCAGCTCGGACCGGGGGGCGCAATACGAGCAGTACTTC. The entire variable domain, with the rest obtained from reference TRBV13 and TRBJ2-7, is as follows: AAGVIQSPRHLIKEKRETATLKCYPIPRHDTVYWYQQGPGQDPQFLISFYEKMQSDKGSIPDRFSAQQFSDYHSELNMSSLELGDSALYFCASSSDRGAQYEQYFGPGTRLTVT.

This chain links TRBV11-2 with TRBJ2-1, with TRBD2 matching 9 bases. CDR1 is SGHAT and CDR2 is FQNNGV in the germline V gene. Germline trimming cut 2 bases from V and 4 bases from J; bases unmatched to any gene: 6. The CDR3 has 16 amino acids. As DNA, the CDR3 is TGTGCCAGCAGCTTAAGTAGCGGGGGCGATTACAATGAGCAGTTCTTC. Translated, it gives CASSLSSGGDYNEQFF. The complete variable domain, with remaining parts taken from reference TRBV11-2 and TRBJ2-1, reads EAGVAQSPRYKIIEKRQSVAFWCNPISGHATLYWYQQILGQGPKLLIQFQNNGVVDDSQLPKDRFSAERLKGVDSTLKIQPAKLEDSAVYLCASSLSSGGDYNEQFFGPGTRLTVL.

The chain recombines TRBV29-1 with TRBJ2-1; D ambiguous. The CDR3 has 11 residues. Germline CDR1 SQVTM, CDR2 ANQGSEA. V lost 5 bases, J lost 8 bases, and 10 bases lay in between. The CDR3 coding sequence is TGCAGCGTTTTACCCCCAGATGAGCAGTTCTTC. It yields the protein CSVLPPDEQFF.

Concerning this clone: Mismatch with germline at one junction end may stem from a read error. V and J are TRBV15 and TRBJ1-2; 7 bases line up with TRBD1. The CDR3 loop spans 15 amino acids. Germline-derived CDR1 and CDR2 are LNHNV and YYDKDF (reference sequence). DNA of the CDR3: TGTGCCACCAGCGGAGACAGGGCCTCAAACTATGGCTACACCTTC. Protein product: CATSGDRASNYGYTF. Together with reference TRBV15 and TRBJ1-2, the CDR3 gives the full variable domain: DAMVIQNPRYQVTQFGKPVTLSCSQTLNHNVMYWYQQKSSQAPKLLFHYYDKDFNNEADTPDNFQSRRPNTSFCFLDIRSPGLGDTAMYLCATSGDRASNYGYTFGSGTRLTVV.

Only a few counts were recorded for this clone. The genes are TRBV27 and TRBJ1-6; TRBD1 matches 10 bases. The CDR3 consists of 15 residues. J gave up 7 bases and V 6 bases, and 6 bases lay outside the gene matches. Germline CDR1 and CDR2: MNHEY and SMNVEV (reference sequence). This CDR3 is CASRSPGQGNSPLHF. CDR3 coding DNA: TGTGCCAGCAGGTCACCGGGACAGGGGAATTCACCCCTCCACTTT.

As regards this clone: This CDR3 is also generated by other DNA sequences in the sample. The genes are TRBV4-3 and TRBJ1-6; no clear D. The CDR3 sequence is 13 residues long. CDR1 is LGHNA and CDR2 is YSLEER in the germline V gene. V gave up 0 bases and J gave up 7 bases, with 4 bases separating them. CDR3 nucleotide sequence: TGCGCCAGCAGCCAAGAGCTGAATTCACCCCTCCACTTT. This translates into CASSQELNSPLHF.

This chain connects TRBV6-2 or TRBV6-3 to TRBJ1-4; D gene ambiguous. In germline, CDR1 is MNHEY, CDR2 SVGEGT. The V end lost 2 bases, the J end lost 0 bases, and 7 bases lay between the germline ends. This CDR3 is 15 amino acids long. CDR3 nucleotide sequence: TGTGCCAGCAGTTACGTCGGATCAACTAATGAAAAACTGTTTTTT. This translates into CASSYVGSTNEKLFF.

The genes are TRBV7-2 and TRBJ2-3; 7 nucleotides align to TRBD1. Germline assignment: CDR1 SGHTA and CDR2 FQGNSA. This CDR3 is built from 13 residues. V lost 11 bases, J lost 5 bases, and 10 bases stayed unmatched. The CDR3 spells CAGNDRAQDTQYF. CDR3 DNA: TGTGCCGGAAACGACAGGGCCCAAGATACGCAGTATTTT.

The gene calls are TRBV19 and TRBJ2-1, with 9 bases identical to TRBD2. V shed 3 bases, J shed 7 bases, and the junction held 7 bases outside the gene matches. The germline V gene has CDR1 LNHDA and CDR2 SQIVND (reference sequence). This CDR3 region has 15 residues. DNA for the CDR3: TGTGCCAGTAGTATGTTAACTAGCGGGTCTAATGAGCAGTTCTTC. Translation gives CASSMLTSGSNEQFF.

The gene calls are TRBV2 and TRBJ1-2; D possibly corresponds to TRBD1 (6 bases). The CDR3 has 15 residues. The germline CDR1 and CDR2 sequences are SNHLY and FYNNEI. With 8 bases removed from V and 1 base from J, the gap between germline ends came to 17 bases. The CDR3, as DNA: TGTGCCAGCGGTCGGGACACCGACCTTAACTATGGCTACACCTTC. Translating gives CASGRDTDLNYGYTF.

This sequence joins TRBV19 and TRBJ2-1, with D perhaps given as TRBD1 or TRBD2 (7 bases each). Looked up from germline, CDR1 is LNHDA and CDR2 is SQIVND (reference sequence). V lost 3 bases, J lost 7 bases, and 19 bases lay in between. This CDR3 comprises 16 residues. As DNA, the CDR3 is TGTGCCAGTAGTATCGGGGGGAGGGGGCCGGGGAATGAGCAGTTCTTC. This codes for CASSIGGRGPGNEQFF. The full variable domain, rest sourced from reference TRBV19 and TRBJ2-1, is DGGITQSPKYLFRKEGQNVTLSCEQNLNHDAMYWYRQDPGQGLRLIYYSQIVNDFQKGDIAEGYSVSREKKESFPLTVTSAQKNPTAFYLCASSIGGRGPGNEQFFGPGTRLTVL.

This chain joins TRBV2 and TRBJ2-1, with D perhaps TRBD1 (5 bases). There are 14 residues in the CDR3. The V gene's germline CDR1 is SNHLY and CDR2 FYNNEI. With 8 bases removed from V and 3 bases from J, the gap between germline ends came to 14 bases. The CDR3 region has the DNA TGTGCCAGCGGATCGACAGAGTACTACAATGAGCAGTTCTTC. Its protein is CASGSTEYYNEQFF. Filled out from reference TRBV2 and TRBJ2-1, the complete variable domain reads EPEVTQTPSHQVTQMGQEVILRCVPISNHLYFYWYRQILGQKVEFLVSFYNNEISEKSEIFDDQFSVERPDGSNFTLKIRSTKLEDSAMYFCASGSTEYYNEQFFGPGTRLTVL.

J is TRBJ2-3 and V is TRBV29-1; D is uncertain. Per the germline V gene, CDR1 is SQVTM and CDR2 is ANQGSEA. V lost 4 bases, J lost 4 bases, and 12 bases lay in between. This CDR3 comprises 13 residues. Here the CDR3 reads CSVARPFPDTQYF. In DNA form, the CDR3 reads TGCAGCGTTGCCCGGCCCTTCCCAGATACGCAGTATTTT.

This sequence joins TRBV18 and TRBJ1-2; 7 nucleotides align to TRBD1. V lost 3 bases, J lost 4 bases, and 2 bases stayed unmatched. CDR1 is KGHSH and CDR2 is LQKENI in the germline V gene. The CDR3 extends over 13 amino acids. The CDR3 region has the DNA TGTGCCAGCTCACCGGGACAGAGCTATGGCTACACCTTC. Encoded protein: CASSPGQSYGYTF.

This clone was observed a few times. The chain links TRBV3-1 (or the pseudogene TRBV3-2) to TRBJ2-2; TRBD1 is a possible D gene (5 bases). The length of the CDR3 is 14 residues. Germline CDR1 reads LGHDT; CDR2 reads YNNKEL (reference sequence). The V and J ends lost 4 bases and 7 bases respectively, with 13 bases between them. The CDR3: CASSRARAVGELFF. Written as DNA, the CDR3 is TGTGCCAGCAGCCGGGCCAGGGCGGTCGGGGAGCTGTTTTTT.

The DNA of the CDR3 is TGTGCCAGCCAGGGGAACTATGGCTACACCTTC. It yields the protein CASQGNYGYTF. The chain combines TRBV25-1 with TRBJ1-2, with a tentative D call TRBD1 (6 bases). In germline, CDR1 is MGHDK, CDR2 SYGVNS. Trimming took 8 bases from V and 2 from J, leaving 6 bases between them. CDR3 length: 11 amino acids.

This clone appeared once. The CDR3 sequence is CASRDSYNSPLHF. DNA of the CDR3: TGTGCCAGCAGGGACAGCTATAATTCACCCCTCCACTTT. The chain joins TRBV6-5 to TRBJ1-6; possible D gene TRBD1, 6 bases. This CDR3 is built from 13 residues. The V and J ends lost 6 bases and 3 bases respectively, with 6 bases between them. Germline V gene lookup returns CDR1 MNHEY and CDR2 SVGAGI.

The chain links TRBV19 to TRBJ1-1; no firm D call. This CDR3 spans 14 amino acids. Germline V lookup: CDR1 LNHDA, CDR2 SQIVND (reference sequence). Trimming pared 3 bases from V and 5 bases from J, leaving 13 bases between. CDR3 DNA: TGTGCCAGTAGTATCGGGGTGGGGTTAACTGAAGCTTTCTTT. Translating it yields CASSIGVGLTEAFF.

The CDR3 loop reads CASSLTQGQGGSYGYTF. The CDR3 region has the DNA TGTGCCAGCAGCTTAACCCAGGGACAGGGAGGTAGCTATGGCTACACCTTC. The chain links TRBV7-3 to TRBJ1-2, with TRBD1 matching 9 bases. The CDR3 extends over 17 amino acids. The trim removed 0 bases at V and 4 bases at J, leaving 9 bases unmatched. Germline V gene data show CDR1 as SGHTA and CDR2 as FQGTGA.

This chain connects TRBV19 to TRBJ2-3; D perhaps matches TRBD1 (6 bases). Trimming pared 6 bases from V and 1 base from J, leaving 14 bases between. Germline values: CDR1 LNHDA, CDR2 SQIVND (reference sequence). This CDR3 contains 15 residues. The chain's CDR3 is CASSYQGKGTDTQYF. The CDR3 bases are TGTGCCAGTAGCTATCAGGGGAAGGGCACAGATACGCAGTATTTT.